The clone carrying this T cell receptor beta chain has a count of ten or more. Its antigen is not identified. TCRdb re-called the RT-PCR reads through MiXCR, storing one row per CDR3 protein. This sample carries about 150,000 distinct CDR3 sequences, roughly a tenth of them seen once, and the ten largest clones take around 40%. The sample belongs to a study of response to subunit inactivated influenza vaccine. Study-wide results and caveats: Researchers suggested that each seasonal influenza vaccination recruits few new T cells.

The germline V gene has CDR1 ENHRY and CDR2 SYGVKD. CDR3 length: 17 residues. J gave up 0 bases and V 0 bases, and 5 bases lay outside the gene matches. Sequenced material: CD8+ T cells sorted from PBMCs, taken less than 30 months after vaccination. The V gene is TRBV10-3, the J gene TRBJ2-3; the match to TRBD2 covers 8 bases. The receptor was isolated from a man aged 50 to 75 who received an inactivated influenza vaccine. The CDR3 loop reads CAISESGSGGSTDTQYF. CDR3 in DNA: TGTGCCATCAGTGAGTCAGGGAGCGGGGGAAGCACAGATACGCAGTATTTT.